The rows below give T cell receptor beta chains drawn from one sample of a study of cytomegalovirus exposure and HLA in healthy donors. The method was immunoSEQ multiplex PCR; TCRdb's version includes in-frame clones alone and lacks a portion of them. This sample carries about 140,000 clones, 80% to 85% of them seen once, and the ten largest clones take 2% to 3%. What was sequenced was PBMCs. These TCRs come from a boy under 10 years old in good health and CMV-seronegative. Each CDR3 is given with its conserved first and last residue. D genes are given only for firm matches. For some rows the clone size is stated as once, few or many, or as a class when expanded; others skip it.

TGTGCCAGCAGGAGGACTAGCGGGTGCTCCTACAATGAGCAGTTCTTC	CASRRTSGCSYNEQFF	NA	NA	TRBV21-1	TRBJ2-1
TGTGCCAGCAGTGAACCAGGGGGGAACACTGAAGCTTTCTTT	CASSEPGGNTEAFF	NA	TRBD1	TRBV25-1	TRBJ1-1
TGTGCCAGCAGTTACAGGGGGCGAGGAACTGAAGCTTTCTTT	CASSYRGRGTEAFF	NA	TRBD1	TRBV6-6	TRBJ1-1
TGTGCCAGCAGCAAAGCTCTGGTCGCGAACTTC	CASSKALVANF	NA	NA	TRBV21-1	TRBJ2-5
TGTGCCAGCAGCCAAGATCTAGCGGACAATGAGCAGTTCTTC	CASSQDLADNEQFF	NA	TRBD2	TRBV4-2	TRBJ2-1
TGCGCCAGCAGCCAGGAATTCAGGGTCAACACTGAAGCTTTCTTT	CASSQEFRVNTEAFF	NA	NA	TRBV4-1	TRBJ1-1
TGTGCCAGCAGCCAAGAGATCAATGAGCAGTTCTTC	CASSQEINEQFF	NA	NA	TRBV7-9	TRBJ2-1
TGTGCCAGCAGCTACCGGACTAGCGGAAACATTCAGTACTTC	CASSYRTSGNIQYF	NA	TRBD2	TRBV7-8	TRBJ2-4
TGTGCCATCAGTGCTCAACAAGGACAGGGTGGGACTGGGGCCAACGTCCTGACTTTC	CAISAQQGQGGTGANVLTF	NA	TRBD1	TRBV10-3	TRBJ2-6
TGTGCCAGCGCAGAGGCAGGGGGCGTCGGGGAGCTGTTTTTT	CASAEAGGVGELFF	NA	TRBD1	TRBV25-1	TRBJ2-2
TGTGCCAGCAAAGGTAGCGGGAGTGGAGAGACCCAGTACTTC	CASKGSGSGETQYF	NA	TRBD2	TRBV28	TRBJ2-5
TGTGCCAGCAGCTTAGTCCGGGACAGGACTAGGGAGCAGTACTTC	CASSLVRDRTREQYF	once	NA	TRBV7-2	TRBJ2-7
TGTGCCAGCAGGACTAGCGGGGCCGGGGAGCTGTTTTTT	CASRTSGAGELFF	NA	TRBD2	TRBV5-4	TRBJ2-2
TGTGCCAGTACCACTGACAGGGCTCCCTACGAGCAGTACTTC	CASTTDRAPYEQYF	NA	TRBD1	TRBV19	TRBJ2-7
TGTGCCAGCTCACCACTCGGGGGATCGACAGCGTTTAATTCACCCCTCCACTTT	CASSPLGGSTAFNSPLHF	NA	NA	TRBV18	TRBJ1-6
TGTGCCAGCAGTGTACAGGGTGGTGAAAAACTGTTTTTT	CASSVQGGEKLFF	NA	NA	TRBV6-4	TRBJ1-4
TGTGCCAGCAGCCAGGGACAGAGCTCCTACAATGAGCAGTTCTTC	CASSQGQSSYNEQFF	once	TRBD1	TRBV27	TRBJ2-1
TGTGCCAGTAGTGTAAGACAGGGAAGGGAGACCCAGTACTTC	CASSVRQGRETQYF	NA	TRBD1	TRBV19	TRBJ2-5
TGTGCCAGCAGCTTAGATTCCGCGGGAGGATACAATGAGCAGTTCTTC	CASSLDSAGGYNEQFF	NA	TRBD2	TRBV7-2	TRBJ2-1
TGTGCCAGCAGCGGGACTTTTTCCTACAATGAGCAGTTCTTC	CASSGTFSYNEQFF	once	NA	TRBV2	TRBJ2-1
TGTGCCAGCAGCCCGCAGGGACTAGCGGGAGGAACAGATACGCAGTATTTT	CASSPQGLAGGTDTQYF	NA	TRBD2	TRBV7-3	TRBJ2-3
TGTGCCAGCAGCTTAGGGGGGACTAGGTCGAATGAGCAGTTCTTC	CASSLGGTRSNEQFF	NA	TRBD2	TRBV11-3	TRBJ2-1
TGCGCCAGCAGCGACGGGGGGGCCTTGGGCGGGGAGCTGTTTTTT	CASSDGGALGGELFF	NA	TRBD2	TRBV5-1	TRBJ2-2
TGTGCCAGCAGCAACCGGGGACAGGGGTACAATGAGCAGTTCTTC	CASSNRGQGYNEQFF	NA	TRBD1	TRBV11-3	TRBJ2-1
TGCAGTGCCAGGAATACGCAGGAGCAGTACTTC	CSARNTQEQYF	NA	NA	TRBV20-1	TRBJ2-7
TGTGCCAGCAGTTTTCTTACGGGAGGGGATGAAAAACTGTTTTTT	CASSFLTGGDEKLFF	NA	NA	TRBV28	TRBJ1-4
TGTGCCAGCAGCCCGGCTCCCCACGGGGACTATGGCTACACCTTC	CASSPAPHGDYGYTF	NA	NA	TRBV5-6	TRBJ1-2
TGTGCCTGGAGGATGCGGCTCGGATCCTATAATTCACCCCTCCACTTT	CAWRMRLGSYNSPLHF	NA	NA	TRBV30	TRBJ1-6
TGTGCCAGCAGCCCTGGACAGGGGGCGAACACCGGGGAGCTGTTTTTT	CASSPGQGANTGELFF	few	TRBD1	TRBV4-2	TRBJ2-2
TGTGCCAGCAGCCCATACAGGGGAATAGGCTATGGCTACACCTTC	CASSPYRGIGYGYTF	NA	TRBD1	TRBV7-8	TRBJ1-2
TGCAGCGCTCGACTGACAGGGAACACAGATACGCAGTATTTT	CSARLTGNTDTQYF	once	TRBD1	TRBV29-1	TRBJ2-3
TGTGCCATCAGTGAGTCGGGCGGGGCCGGCCTCCCTGAAGCTTTCTTT	CAISESGGAGLPEAFF	few	NA	TRBV10-3	TRBJ1-1
TGTGCCAGCAGGGGAGACGGCGGGAGCTTGGAGACCCAGTACTTC	CASRGDGGSLETQYF	once	TRBD2	TRBV2	TRBJ2-5
TGTGCCAGCACAATGAATTTAGATAGCAATCAGCCCCAGCATTTT	CASTMNLDSNQPQHF	once	NA	TRBV2	TRBJ1-5
TGTGCCAGCATAGACAGGGCTAGCAATCAGCCCCAGCATTTT	CASIDRASNQPQHF	few	TRBD1	TRBV6-1	TRBJ1-5
TGTGCCAGCAGCTCCCGGGACAGCTATGGCTACACCTTC	CASSSRDSYGYTF	NA	TRBD1	TRBV7-2	TRBJ1-2
TGTGCCAGCACGAAAGAACAGGGGTATAATTCACCCCTCCACTTT	CASTKEQGYNSPLHF	NA	TRBD1	TRBV2	TRBJ1-6
TGTGCCAGCAGCGTAAGTGCGGGGGGGCCGACAGATACGCAGTATTTT	CASSVSAGGPTDTQYF	NA	TRBD2	TRBV9	TRBJ2-3
TGTGCCAGCAGTGAGTTGTACGGTGGACAGGGGTACCGGGGCTACACCTTC	CASSELYGGQGYRGYTF	NA	TRBD1	TRBV6-1	TRBJ1-2
TGTGCCAGCAGCGCACGGGGGGGGAGGAACACCGGGGAGCTGTTTTTT	CASSARGGRNTGELFF	NA	TRBD2	TRBV7-3	TRBJ2-2
TGCAGTGTGGGCGATACGACGCAGTACTTC	CSVGDTTQYF	NA	NA	TRBV20-1	TRBJ2-7
TGTGCCTGGAGGGCGGGGACAGGGAACGATTCACCCCTCCACTTT	CAWRAGTGNDSPLHF	NA	TRBD1	TRBV30	TRBJ1-6
TGTGCCAGCAGCGAGCGGTTGGGTTCGGTGAACACTGAAGCTTTCTTT	CASSERLGSVNTEAFF	once	NA	TRBV9	TRBJ1-1
TGTGCCAGTAGTATACAGGGACAGGCCTACAATCAGCCCCAGCATTTT	CASSIQGQAYNQPQHF	NA	TRBD1	TRBV19	TRBJ1-5
TGCGCCAGCAGAAAAACAGCAGGGTATCGTGGGGCCAACGTCCTGACTTTC	CASRKTAGYRGANVLTF	NA	NA	TRBV10-2	TRBJ2-6